The next 23 T cell receptor beta chains were all read from a single sample in a study of low-dose radiotherapy and immunotherapy resistance in tumors. Noted time point: after trial treatment. Indicated treatment: LDRT plus nivolumab, ipilimumab, low-dose cyclophosphamide and aspirin (RACIN trial). Primers targeting TRAV and TRBV primed first-strand cDNA, covering alpha and beta chains. The authors ran 20 PCR cycles to amplify TCRs with a constant-region primer and V-primer adapter. TCRdb re-called the reads with MiXCR, one entry per CDR3 protein. The sample yields 95,000 to 100,000 distinct CDR3 sequences, under 25% seen once. Sequencing was performed on PBMCs, taken after low-dose radiotherapy plus immunotherapy. These receptors all come from a male donor with prostate cancer.

Only a few counts were recorded for this clonotype. The chain links TRBV2 to TRBJ2-2; D possibly corresponds to TRBD2 (5 bases). Germline CDR1 reads SNHLY; CDR2 reads FYNNEI. This CDR3 is 15 amino acids long. Trimming pared 1 base from V and 7 bases from J, leaving 13 bases between. The CDR3 spells CASSEGVRSGGELFF. CDR3 nucleotide sequence: TGTGCCAGCAGTGAAGGGGTACGGAGCGGCGGGGAGCTGTTTTTT.

In DNA, the CDR3 is TGTGCCAGCACCCGAGGGACAGGGGACACTGAAGCTTTCTTT. Translated, it gives CASTRGTGDTEAFF. The chain combines TRBV6-6 with TRBJ1-1; TRBD1 matches 10 bases. The CDR3 contains 14 residues. V shed 7 bases and J 3 bases; nucleotides not matched to a gene: 5. Germline CDR1 and CDR2: MNHNY and SVGAGI (reference sequence).

This clonotype was found many times. The chain carries TRBV6-1 and TRBJ1-5, with D perhaps TRBD1 (5 bases). V shed 0 bases and J shed 7 bases, with 13 bases lying between them. The CDR3 has 15 amino acids. Germline CDR1 and CDR2: MNHNS and SASEGT. CDR3 amino acids: CASSEARGQGQPQHF. CDR3 DNA sequence: TGTGCCAGCAGTGAAGCGCGAGGGCAGGGCCAGCCCCAGCATTTT.

This clonotype was seen repeatedly, ten times or more. CDR3 nucleotide sequence: TGTGCCAGCAGTTCAAGTGGCCGCACAGATACGCAGTATTTT. Translation gives CASSSSGRTDTQYF. The genes are TRBV6-5 and TRBJ2-3; D is uncertain. The V gene's germline CDR1 is MNHEY and CDR2 SVGAGI. CDR3 length: 14 residues. Trimming shortened V by 4 bases and J by 1 base, and 9 bases separated the two germline ends.

This clonotype was recorded many times. The chain employs TRBV12-3 or TRBV12-4 and TRBJ2-2, with D perhaps assigned TRBD1 or TRBD2 (6 bases each). The ends were cut back, 6 bases at V and 3 bases at J, with 17 bases in the middle. The CDR3 sequence is 16 residues long. Here the CDR3 reads CASRSESGGDTGELFF. In nucleotides, the CDR3 is TGTGCCAGCAGGTCAGAGTCCGGGGGCGACACCGGGGAGCTGTTTTTT.

Details on this clonotype: One base separates it from a far larger clone, so it is likely a read error. The chain uses TRBV6-8 and TRBJ2-1, with 14 bases identical to TRBD2. The V gene's germline CDR1 is MNHGY and CDR2 SAAAGT. The CDR3 is 17 amino acids. As DNA, the CDR3 is TGTGACAGCAGTGCCGGGACTAGCGGGAGTTTGATGAATGAGCAGTTCTTC. Amino acid sequence: CDSSAGTSGSLMNEQFF.

Ten or more counts support this clonotype. This chain links TRBV5-6 with TRBJ1-1; unclear D gene. This CDR3 region has 17 residues. V shed 5 bases and J shed 0 bases, with 20 bases lying between them. Germline V lookup: CDR1 SGHDT, CDR2 YYEEEE. The CDR3 sequence: CASRGSGSSRVNTEAFF. Written as DNA, the CDR3 is TGTGCCAGCAGGGGGTCGGGGAGCTCGAGGGTGAACACTGAAGCTTTCTTT.

Notes on this clonotype: This sequence is one base from a far larger clone and is likely a read error. The rearrangement uses TRBV11-2 and TRBJ2-1; TRBD2 is a possible D gene (5 bases). The length of the CDR3 is 14 residues. From germline, CDR1 is SGHAT and CDR2 FQNNGV. Trimming pared 0 bases from V and 10 bases from J, leaving 13 bases between. The CDR3 sequence is CASSLELAGYEQFF. In nucleotides, the CDR3 is TGTGCCAGCAGCTTAGAGCTGGCGGGCTACGAGCAGTTCTTC.

The table lists this clonotype with a count of one. V usage is TRBV6-2 or TRBV6-3 and J usage is TRBJ1-2, with D possibly TRBD1 on 6 matching bases. This CDR3 region has 12 residues. Germline CDR1 and CDR2: MNHEY and SVGEGT. V dropped 6 bases and J dropped 7 bases, with 12 bases sitting between them. The CDR3 protein is CASSLDSRGYTF. The DNA of the CDR3 is TGTGCCAGCAGCTTGGACAGTCGTGGCTACACCTTC.

In regard to this clonotype: A read error likely explains this, since a far larger clone differs by one base. The CDR3 spells CASSFPQKKTQYF. The CDR3 bases are TGTGCCAGCAGTTTCCCACAGAAAAAGACCCAGTACTTC. V is TRBV6-5 and J is TRBJ2-5, with D unresolved. This CDR3 comprises 13 residues. Trimming took off 4 bases at V and 6 bases at J, with 12 bases between the two ends. Germline V lookup: CDR1 MNHEY, CDR2 SVGAGI.

The genes are TRBV18 and TRBJ1-1; tentative D call: TRBD1 (5 bases). V was clipped by 3 bases and J by 1 base, with 18 bases between them. CDR1 KGHSH and CDR2 LQKENI come from the germline V gene. This CDR3 is built from 17 residues. CDR3 DNA: TGTGCCAGCTCACCGCGGGGCAGGAGGGGTGCGAACACTGAAGCTTTCTTT. Translation gives CASSPRGRRGANTEAFF.

This clonotype was seen repeatedly, ten times or more. This chain joins TRBV20-1 and TRBJ1-3; D may be TRBD1 (5 bases). Germline CDR1 DFQATT, CDR2 SNEGSKA (reference sequence). The CDR3 length is 14 residues. V was cut by 6 bases and J by 0 bases, with 12 bases left in between. The CDR3 sequence is CSAKPGSSGNTIYF. In DNA form, the CDR3 reads TGCAGTGCAAAACCAGGGAGCTCTGGAAACACCATATATTTT.

This clonotype was detected ten times or more. The chain combines TRBV6-5 with TRBJ2-2; the D gene is possibly TRBD1 (5 bases). Between the trimmed V and J ends, which lost 1 base and 5 bases, there was a span of 11 bases. The CDR3 totals 15 residues. Germline lookup yields CDR1 MNHEY and CDR2 SVGAGI. CDR3 nucleotide sequence: TGTGCCAGCAGTTACTTGGCAGGGTTAACCGGGGAGCTGTTTTTT. Its translation: CASSYLAGLTGELFF.

This clonotype was detected ten times or more. The V gene is TRBV5-1, the J gene TRBJ2-7; TRBD2 aligns across 10 bases. Unmatched junction bases numbered 0, after V lost 0 bases and J lost 0 bases. The CDR3 runs to 15 residues. Germline values: CDR1 SGHRS, CDR2 YFSETQ. DNA for the CDR3: TGCGCCAGCAGCTTGGCTAGCGGGGGCTCCTACGAGCAGTACTTC. This gives the protein CASSLASGGSYEQYF.

This clonotype has a count of ten or more. The chain employs TRBV15 and TRBJ2-7; 7 positions match TRBD2. The CDR3 is 13 residues long. V was clipped by 1 base and J by 4 bases; unmatched bases: 1. Germline CDR1 reads LNHNV; CDR2 reads YYDKDF (reference sequence). This chain's CDR3 is CATSRGLAYEQYF. CDR3 coding DNA: TGTGCCACCAGCAGAGGACTAGCTTACGAGCAGTACTTC.

Notes on this clonotype: A read error is the likely source, as a far larger clone sits one nucleotide away. The chain joins TRBV28 to TRBJ2-1; 7 bases map to TRBD1. This CDR3 comprises 14 residues. The germline V gene has CDR1 MDHEN and CDR2 SYDVKM. V trimming: 9 bases; J trimming: 10 bases; junction bases outside the gene matches: 15. CDR3 bases: TGTGCCAGTCGCCCTGGACAGGCAACCTACGAGCAGTTCTTC. The encoded protein is CASRPGQATYEQFF.

This clonotype showed up many times. V usage is TRBV5-6 and J usage is TRBJ2-2, with a possible D match to TRBD1 (6 bases). The CDR3 covers 15 residues. V was clipped by 4 bases and J by 0 bases, with 10 bases between them. Germline lookup yields CDR1 SGHDT and CDR2 YYEEEE. The CDR3 nucleotides are TGTGCCAGCAGCATCGGGACAACGAACACCGGGGAGCTGTTTTTT. It yields the protein CASSIGTTNTGELFF.

This clonotype was counted ten times or more. This chain connects TRBV9 to TRBJ1-1, with D unclear. The length of the CDR3 is 13 residues. Trimming stripped 0 bases from V and 1 base from J, with 4 bases between. Germline loops: CDR1 SGDLS, CDR2 YYNGEE. Here the CDR3 DNA reads TGTGCCAGCAGCGTAGACGGGAACACTGAAGCTTTCTTT. Translation gives CASSVDGNTEAFF.

This clonotype was counted ten times or more. The gene calls are TRBV3-1 and TRBJ2-1, with 9 nucleotides matching TRBD1. Germline V CDR1 and CDR2: LGHDT, YNNKEL (reference sequence). V was pared by 0 bases and J by 9 bases, with 12 bases of the junction left unmatched. The CDR3 runs 17 residues. The CDR3 DNA reads as TGTGCCAGCAGCCAAGAAGCTGGGACAGGGAATTTGGGTGAGCAGTTCTTC. Residues: CASSQEAGTGNLGEQFF.

This clonotype showed up many times. The chain employs TRBV2 and TRBJ2-6; no definite D call. Germline V gene sequence: CDR1 SNHLY, CDR2 FYNNEI. There are 13 residues in the CDR3. Trimming took 8 bases from V and 4 from J, leaving 9 bases between them. CDR3 residues: CASAASGANVLTF. DNA for the CDR3: TGTGCCAGCGCTGCTTCCGGGGCCAACGTCCTGACTTTC.

This clonotype was recorded at least ten times. V usage is TRBV7-2 and J usage is TRBJ1-2, with a weak D call TRBD1 (5 bases). Trimming took 1 base from V and 2 from J, leaving 11 bases between them. Germline V gives CDR1 SGHTA, CDR2 FQGNSA. The CDR3 is 15 residues long. The CDR3 DNA reads as TGTGCCAGCAGCTTAGGTGGGGCGAGAAACTATGGCTACACCTTC. This codes for CASSLGGARNYGYTF.

This clonotype showed up many times. V gene TRBV7-8 combines with J gene TRBJ2-1, with D perhaps assigned TRBD1 or TRBD2 (5 bases each). This CDR3 has 17 amino acids. Trimming shortened V by 0 bases and J by 7 bases, and 19 bases separated the two germline ends. Germline V gene lookup returns CDR1 SGHVS and CDR2 FQNEAQ. Here the CDR3 DNA reads TGTGCCAGCAGCTTAGCCCGGGACCCCGTACGGAGGAATGAGCAGTTCTTC. Its protein product is CASSLARDPVRRNEQFF.

This clonotype was counted many times. The V and J genes are TRBV6-2 or TRBV6-3 and TRBJ2-2, with no clear D. The V gene lost 4 bases and the J gene lost 7 bases, with 10 bases spanning the gap. Germline CDR1 MNHEY, CDR2 SVGEGT. This CDR3 region has 13 residues. The CDR3 reads CASSSSEGGELFF. The DNA for the CDR3 is TGTGCCAGCAGTTCCAGCGAAGGCGGGGAGCTGTTTTTT.